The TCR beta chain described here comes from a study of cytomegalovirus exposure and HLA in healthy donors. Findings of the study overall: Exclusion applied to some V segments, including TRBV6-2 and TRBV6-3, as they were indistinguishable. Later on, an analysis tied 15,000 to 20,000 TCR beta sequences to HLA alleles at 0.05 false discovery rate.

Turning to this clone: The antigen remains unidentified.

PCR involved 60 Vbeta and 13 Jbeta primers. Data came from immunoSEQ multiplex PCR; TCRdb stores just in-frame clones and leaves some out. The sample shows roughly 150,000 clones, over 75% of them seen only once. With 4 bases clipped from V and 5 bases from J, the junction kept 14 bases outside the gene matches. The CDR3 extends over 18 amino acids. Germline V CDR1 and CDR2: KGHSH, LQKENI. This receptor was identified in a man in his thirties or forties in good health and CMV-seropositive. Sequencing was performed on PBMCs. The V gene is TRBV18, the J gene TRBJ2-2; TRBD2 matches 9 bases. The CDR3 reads CASSRAGGPRQSTGELFF. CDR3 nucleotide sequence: TGTGCCAGCTCACGGGCGGGAGGGCCTCGCCAAAGTACCGGGGAGCTGTTTTTT.